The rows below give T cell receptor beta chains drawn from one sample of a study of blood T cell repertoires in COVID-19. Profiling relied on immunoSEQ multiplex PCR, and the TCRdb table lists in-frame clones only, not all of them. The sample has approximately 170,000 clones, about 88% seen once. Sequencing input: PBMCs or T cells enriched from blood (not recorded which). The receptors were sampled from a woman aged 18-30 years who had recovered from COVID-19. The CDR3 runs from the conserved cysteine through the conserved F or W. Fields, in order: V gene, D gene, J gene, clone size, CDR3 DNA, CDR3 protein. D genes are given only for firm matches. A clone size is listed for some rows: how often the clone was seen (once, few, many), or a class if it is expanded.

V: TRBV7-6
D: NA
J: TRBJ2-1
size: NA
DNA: TGTGCCAGCAGCTTAGCAGGAGGCAATGAGCAGTTCTTC
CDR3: CASSLAGGNEQFF

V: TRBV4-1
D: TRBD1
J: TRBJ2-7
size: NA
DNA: TGCGCCAGCAGCCACCGCCCCCGGGACAGGGTTTCCTACGAGCAGTACTTC
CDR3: CASSHRPRDRVSYEQYF

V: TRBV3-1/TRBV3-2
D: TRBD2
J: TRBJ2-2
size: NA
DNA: TGTGCCAGCAGCCTCTCCGGGACTAGCAGGACCGGGGAGCTGTTTTTT
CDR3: CASSLSGTSRTGELFF

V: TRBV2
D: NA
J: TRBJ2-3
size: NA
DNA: TGTGCCAGCAGTGTGACTACCTCAGATACGCAGTATTTT
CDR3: CASSVTTSDTQYF

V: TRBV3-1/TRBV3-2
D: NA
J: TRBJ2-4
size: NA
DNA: TGTGCCAGCAGCCCTCCGGGGAACTTAATCATTCAGTACTTC
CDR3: CASSPPGNLIIQYF

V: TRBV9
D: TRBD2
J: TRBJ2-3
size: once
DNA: TGTGCCAGCAGCGCATATAAGCGGGGACTATCGCGTACAGATACGCAGTATTTT
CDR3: CASSAYKRGLSRTDTQYF

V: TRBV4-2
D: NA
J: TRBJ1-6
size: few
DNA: TGTGCCAGCAGCCAAGATCTCGTGGGCAATTCACCCCTCCACTTT
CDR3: CASSQDLVGNSPLHF

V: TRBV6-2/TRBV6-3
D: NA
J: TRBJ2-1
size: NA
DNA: TGTGCCAGCAGTTTCCCAAGCCTCTACAATGAGCAGTTCTTC
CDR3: CASSFPSLYNEQFF

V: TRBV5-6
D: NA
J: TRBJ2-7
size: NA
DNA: TGTGCCAGCAGCGGCGAAGGGGCCTACGAGCAGTACTTC
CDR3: CASSGEGAYEQYF

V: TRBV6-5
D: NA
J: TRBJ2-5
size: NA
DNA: TGTGCCAGCACCTCAAGCCGGTACCAAGAGACCCAGTACTTC
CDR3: CASTSSRYQETQYF

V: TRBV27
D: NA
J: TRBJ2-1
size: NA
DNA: TGTGCCAGCAGTCCTAGACTGGTTTGGAATGAGCAGTTCTTC
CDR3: CASSPRLVWNEQFF

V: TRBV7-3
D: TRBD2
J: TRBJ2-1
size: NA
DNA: TGTGCCAGCAGCCCGGGACTAGCGACGGGTGAGCAGTTCTTC
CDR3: CASSPGLATGEQFF

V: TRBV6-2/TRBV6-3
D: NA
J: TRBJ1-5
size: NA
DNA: TGTGCCAGCAGTAACGGGCAGCCCCAGCATTTT
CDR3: CASSNGQPQHF